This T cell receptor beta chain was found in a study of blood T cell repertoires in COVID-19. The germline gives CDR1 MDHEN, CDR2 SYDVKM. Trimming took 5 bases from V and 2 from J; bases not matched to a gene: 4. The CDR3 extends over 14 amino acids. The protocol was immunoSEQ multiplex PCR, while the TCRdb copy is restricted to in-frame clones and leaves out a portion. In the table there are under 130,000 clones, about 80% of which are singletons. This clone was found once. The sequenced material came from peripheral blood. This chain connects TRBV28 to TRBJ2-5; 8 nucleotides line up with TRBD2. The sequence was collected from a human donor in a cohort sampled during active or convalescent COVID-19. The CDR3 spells CASSLKRGQETQYF. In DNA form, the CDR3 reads TGTGCCAGCAGTCTCAAGCGGGGGCAAGAGACCCAGTACTTC.